This TCR beta chain was observed in a study of blood T cell repertoires in COVID-19. For the study at large: Acute and convalescent COVID-19 samples came from the United States, Italy and Spain. Sources were T cells, B-cell-depleted T cells, or PBMCs; the material itself was cDNA or gDNA.

Germline V gene lookup returns CDR1 MGHRA and CDR2 YSYEKL. J lost 2 bases, V lost 2 bases, and 5 bases had no gene match. The CDR3 covers 17 residues. In the source study's methods: Estimation of nucleated cell counts was performed using reference gene primer amplification. Profiled with immunoSEQ multiplex PCR; TCRdb holds only in-frame clones, not every one. V and J calls and clone size are copied from that table; D and trimming were computed from the DNA. Of roughly 200,000 clones in the sample, roughly nine tenths were seen once. The sequenced material came from peripheral blood. The chain is built from TRBV4-1 and TRBJ1-6; 8 bases map to TRBD1. This clonotype was obtained from a man aged 55-75 years with active or convalescent COVID-19. Here the CDR3 reads CASSQRWTGTYNSPLHF. CDR3 coding DNA: TGCGCCAGCAGCCAAAGGTGGACAGGGACCTATAATTCACCCCTCCACTTT.